This T cell receptor (beta chain) was identified during a study of T cell changes during pregnancy in multiple sclerosis. This CDR3 comprises 12 residues. In germline, CDR1 is MNHNS, CDR2 SASEGT. With 2 bases removed from V and 14 bases from J, the gap between germline ends came to 13 bases. The data were produced by immunoSEQ multiplex PCR, yet TCRdb's version contains in-frame clones alone and is incomplete. In the table there are some 44,000 clones, approximately 90% of which are singletons. The sequencing here drew on CD4+ T cells from peripheral blood mononuclear cells, taken in the second trimester of pregnancy. The V gene is TRBV6-1, the J gene TRBJ1-5; weak D call: TRBD1 (5 bases). The TCR was taken from a female donor with multiple sclerosis, enrolled in a pregnancy study. The CDR3 region is CASSESRAAKHF. DNA of the CDR3: TGTGCCAGCAGTGAAAGCAGGGCGGCGAAGCATTTT.